This TCR beta chain was observed in a study of T cells in tuberculosis (dated by TCRdb to 2017 to 2018). Notes on the research overall: To characterize T cells specific for the mycobacterial lipid antigen glucose monomycolate (GMM), the study used CD1B tetramers together with high-throughput TCR immunosequencing. In a South African clinical cohort, IGRA-negative adolescents, IGRA-positive adolescents with latent tuberculosis and adults with active tuberculosis were compared, with more than 8 people in each group. PBMC from active tuberculosis patients were archived either before standard anti-tuberculosis treatment began or within 7 days of its start. Summary of the overall study and its limitations: Clinical samples were chosen by availability of cryopreserved specimens, and active tuberculosis cases were adults while controls were adolescents. The smaller NN-distances were partly driven by shorter CDR3-alpha lengths in active tuberculosis patients, and the difference for TCR-beta did not reach statistical significance. An accuracy of 87% (AUROC 0.75 to 0.9) was reached by a classifier using the diverse GMM-specific repertoire, compared with more than 65% accuracy when GEM motif frequencies were used. Active tuberculosis TCR-alpha repertoires showed smaller mean NN-distances to GMM-specific TCRs than IGRA-negative controls, suggesting clonal expansion of these TCRs.

This specimen's time point label, per the study, means: new active TB diagnosis, blood taken before or within 7 days of starting treatment. Active tuberculosis patients were HIV-seronegative South African adults aged 18 years or older with a new diagnosis. Active tuberculosis was confirmed by positive sputum smear microscopy and/or positive M. tuberculosis culture. Immunosequencing was performed on unsorted cryopreserved PBMC, with around 92,000 T cells per clinical donor covered on average. A note on this clone: Its binding antigen is unknown. No base qualities exist here, and no much larger clone lies one base off it.

Relative to germline, V is 6 bases shorter and J is 0 bases shorter, with 6 bases between their ends. The CDR3 spans 13 residues, from the cysteine through the phenylalanine. The entry retains the CDR3 DNA only, 39 bases that are in frame from base 1. Per the germline V gene, MRHNA is the CDR1 and SNTAGT is the CDR2. TCR libraries were generated with the immunoSEQ multiplex PCR assay, using TCR-beta and/or TCR-alpha/delta assays for each sample. The Illumina high-throughput platform was used to sequence the amplified TCR libraries. The original methods were these. Clustering and dimensionality reduction were performed using pairwise TCRdist distances among GMM-specific receptors from ex vivo sorted or in vitro expanded T cells. Each clinical repertoire received a mean NN-distance score, defined as the average TCRdist to the nearest 10% of tetramer-positive reference sequences. GEM TCR motif frequency was calculated as the fraction of unique TCRs that matched known GEM sequences by V/J usage and CDR3 length. Linear discriminant analysis with leave-one-out cross-validation, implemented in scikit-learn, was used to classify active tuberculosis. TCRdb limited this immuneACCESS table to in-frame rearrangements with V and J called. A share of clones is missing; checked studies link under half to unresolved V genes, and the rest is unexplained. For V, J and clone size, that table is used; D and trimming come from the DNA. The sample table records approximately 49,000 clones; nearly 95% of these occur just once. The ten top clones hold about 1.3% of the sample.

The sequencing used PBMCs, collected at tuberculosis diagnosis. This TCR was recovered from an adult with tuberculosis. The sequence links TRBV6-4 to TRBJ1-5, with the D gene not clear enough to name. DNA sequence: TGTGCCAGCAGCCGGGATAGCAATCAGCCCCAGCATTTT. Its protein product is CASSRDSNQPQHF.